This T cell receptor beta chain was profiled in a study of T cell changes during pregnancy in multiple sclerosis (dated by TCRdb to about 2019). Concerning the study at large: In women with multiple sclerosis, the researchers looked at how the T cell repertoire shifted as pregnancy progressed.

Per the germline V gene, SGDLS is the CDR1 and YYNGEE is the CDR2. Measured from the cysteine to the phenylalanine, the CDR3 is 16 residues long. Solely the CDR3 DNA is kept, with 48 bases framed from the first base. Relative to germline, V is missing 0 bases and J is missing 3 bases, with 3 bases of the junction outside any gene match. Regarding this clone: Its target antigen remains unknown. Base qualities are not at hand, and no much larger clone is one base apart.

Libraries came from the immunoSEQ multiplex PCR assay. Held by TCRdb, this immuneACCESS table contains in-frame sequences only and omits some clones. Under half of the omission traces to an unresolved V gene where checked; the cause of the rest is unknown. The sample table records 70,000 to 95,000 clones; just under 95% of these occur just once. Together, the top ten hold 3.5% to 4.5% of the sample. The source of this sequence is a female donor with multiple sclerosis, enrolled in a pregnancy study. The material was peripheral blood, obtained in the first trimester of pregnancy. The chain employs TRBV9 and TRBJ2-5; 12 middle bases align to TRBD2. CDR3 reads: CASSVALAGGEETQYF. The DNA reads TGTGCCAGCAGCGTAGCACTAGCGGGGGGCGAAGAGACCCAGTACTTC.